What follows are 26 T cell receptor beta chains derived from one specimen sequenced in a study of shared T cell receptors in the human thymus. Libraries were prepared by immunoSEQ multiplex PCR; TCRdb keeps only in-frame clonotypes and omits some of them. Among about 380,000 clones, more than 85% were seen once, and the ten largest hold approximately 0.02%. Sequenced sample: thymocytes. All receptors derive from a human donor.

The CDR3 nucleotides are TGTGCCAGCAGTTCCACCCGGGGACTTTCCTACAATGAGCAGTTCTTC. It yields the protein CASSSTRGLSYNEQFF. The rearrangement links TRBV28 to TRBJ2-1, with a possible D match to TRBD2 (6 bases). This CDR3 is built from 16 residues. V lost 4 bases and J 1 base, leaving 14 bases between the germline ends. Germline assignment: CDR1 MDHEN and CDR2 SYDVKM. Together with reference TRBV28 and TRBJ2-1, the CDR3 gives the full variable domain: DVKVTQSSRYLVKRTGEKVFLECVQDMDHENMFWYRQDPGLGLRLIYFSYDVKMKEKGDIPEGYSVSREKKERFSLILESASTNQTSMYLCASSSTRGLSYNEQFFGPGTRLTVL.

This chain joins TRBV4-1 and TRBJ2-1; 9 bases map to TRBD2. Germline CDR1 reads MGHRA; CDR2 reads YSYEKL. Trimming took 0 bases from V and 3 from J; bases not matched to a gene: 12. CDR3 size: 19 residues. As DNA, the CDR3 is TGCGCCAGCAGCCAAGATATACTAGCGGGTCAACTCCACTACAATGAGCAGTTCTTC. It codes for CASSQDILAGQLHYNEQFF.

CDR3 nucleotide sequence: TGCGCCAGCAGCCAAGTCGAACCGGTACTCCGGGACCGTCTTATCTACGAGCAGTACTTC. It specifies CASSQVEPVLRDRLIYEQYF. This chain joins TRBV4-3 and TRBJ2-7, with D possibly called TRBD1 or TRBD2 (5 bases each). CDR3 length: 20 residues. V lost 1 base to trimming and J lost 3 bases, with 28 bases between them. Germline CDR1 is LGHNA and CDR2 is YSLEER.

V gene TRBV5-8 combines with J gene TRBJ2-1; TRBD1 or TRBD2 may be the D gene (6 bases each). CDR3 length: 12 residues. Trimming shortened V by 0 bases and J by 13 bases, and 11 bases separated the two germline ends. Germline-derived CDR1 and CDR2 are SGHTS and YDEGEE. The CDR3: CASSLVGGRQFF. CDR3 nucleotide sequence: TGTGCCAGCAGCTTGGTGGGGGGCCGACAGTTCTTC. Based on the CDR3 plus reference TRBV5-8 and TRBJ2-1, the full variable domain is EAGVTQSPTHLIKTRGQQATLRCSPISGHTSVYWYQQALGLGLQFLLWYDEGEERNRGNFPPRFSGRQFPNYSSELNVNALELEDSALYLCASSLVGGRQFFGPGTRLTVL.

The V call is TRBV6-1, the J call TRBJ2-2; 8 nucleotides line up with TRBD1. The CDR3 is 17 residues long. Germline CDR1 and CDR2: MNHNS and SASEGT. V lost 3 bases to trimming and J lost 6 bases; unmatched junction nucleotides: 12. This chain's CDR3 is CASSEVRPLRGPGELFF. The CDR3 DNA reads as TGTGCCAGCAGTGAGGTCCGTCCTCTCAGGGGGCCCGGGGAGCTGTTTTTT.

The rearrangement joins TRBV5-4 to TRBJ2-5, with a tentative D call TRBD1 (5 bases). There are 15 residues in the CDR3. The V end was cut by 7 bases, the J end by 5 bases, with 21 bases between. From germline, CDR1 is SGHNT and CDR2 YYREEE (reference sequence). As DNA, the CDR3 is TGTGCCAGCCGCGTTAGCAGGGAAATCGGGGAGACCCAGTACTTC. Amino acid sequence: CASRVSREIGETQYF.

J is TRBJ2-1 and V is TRBV12-5; D is undetermined. V was pared by 5 bases and J by 2 bases, with 10 bases between. CDR3 length: 14 residues. Germline values: CDR1 LGHNT, CDR2 FRNRAP. The CDR3 coding sequence is TGTGCTAGTGGTCCGGAACCCCCCTACAATGAGCAGTTCTTC. This encodes CASGPEPPYNEQFF.

The V and J genes are TRBV7-9 and TRBJ2-1; D uncertain. The germline CDR1 and CDR2 sequences are SEHNR and FQNEAQ (reference sequence). This CDR3 region has 19 residues. Between the trimmed V and J ends, which lost 1 base and 4 bases, there was a span of 23 bases. CDR3 bases: TGTGCCAGCAGCTTAGTCCCCTGGGTGCGGTATATTAGGTACAATGAGCAGTTCTTC. Its translation is CASSLVPWVRYIRYNEQFF.

V is TRBV10-3 and J is TRBJ2-3, with D perhaps given as TRBD1 or TRBD2 (6 bases each). The CDR3 has 13 amino acids. Germline CDR1 reads ENHRY; CDR2 reads SYGVKD. V lost 10 bases and J 5 bases, leaving 16 bases between the germline ends. The CDR3 DNA reads as TGTGCCACCGAAGGGGGGAGAGGAGATACGCAGTATTTT. Protein sequence: CATEGGRGDTQYF.

Here the CDR3 DNA reads TGTGCCAGCAGCTGCCACAGGGGGGGAGCCGGGGAGCTGTTTTTT. It encodes CASSCHRGGAGELFF. This chain links TRBV5-6 with TRBJ2-2, with a tentative D call TRBD1 (8 bases). CDR1 and CDR2 (germline): SGHDT, YYEEEE. The CDR3 sequence is 15 residues long. V was pared by 3 bases and J by 6 bases, with 15 bases between. Combining the CDR3 with reference TRBV5-6 and TRBJ2-2 gives the whole variable domain DAGVTQSPTHLIKTRGQQVTLRCSPKSGHDTVSWYQQALGQGPQFIFQYYEEEERQRGNFPDRFSGHQFPNYSSELNVNALLLGDSALYLCASSCHRGGAGELFFGEGSRLTVL.

The CDR3 is CSVGRSSRETQYF. Here the CDR3 DNA reads TGCAGCGTTGGTCGCAGTAGCAGAGAGACCCAGTACTTC. The chain has TRBV29-1 and TRBJ2-5; D not certain. Germline CDR1 reads SQVTM; CDR2 reads ANQGSEA. The germline V and J ends were trimmed by 4 bases and 4 bases, with 13 bases remaining between them. The CDR3 spans 13 residues.

The chain links TRBV5-4 to TRBJ2-1, with TRBD2 matching over 9 bases. The CDR3 is 19 amino acids. Germline V lookup: CDR1 SGHNT, CDR2 YYREEE (reference sequence). J lost 6 bases, V lost 0 bases, and 16 bases had no gene match. CDR3 sequence (DNA): TGTGCCAGCAGCTTGGGGCGAGGGCTAGCGGGGAAACCTCTCAATGAGCAGTTCTTC. This codes for CASSLGRGLAGKPLNEQFF.

The count of this clone is one. CDR3 coding DNA: TGTGCCAGCAGTTCCGGGGGGGGCCCCTCCTACGAGCAGTACTTC. Translating it yields CASSSGGGPSYEQYF. V gene TRBV7-9 combines with J gene TRBJ2-7, with 8 positions matching TRBD2. Looked up from germline, CDR1 is SEHNR and CDR2 is FQNEAQ (reference sequence). The CDR3 contains 15 residues. V lost 6 bases, J lost 0 bases, and 7 bases stayed unmatched.

This rearrangement joins TRBV20-1 to TRBJ1-1; a weak D match, TRBD1 (5 bases). The germline CDR1 and CDR2 sequences are DFQATT and SNEGSKA (reference sequence). The CDR3 runs 9 residues. With 7 bases removed from V and 7 bases from J, the gap between germline ends came to 7 bases. The CDR3 protein is CSGGGEAFF. In DNA form, the CDR3 reads TGCAGTGGGGGCGGTGAAGCTTTCTTT.

The gene calls are TRBV4-1 and TRBJ2-1; D is undetermined. Per the germline V gene, CDR1 is MGHRA and CDR2 is YSYEKL. The CDR3 contains 15 residues. V lost 5 bases and J lost 5, with 16 bases in between. Here the CDR3 DNA reads TGCGCCAGCAGCAGGCGGCGTAGTAGAAACAATGAGCAGTTCTTC. This gives the protein CASSRRRSRNNEQFF.

The chain has TRBV5-1 and TRBJ2-3; 14 bases agree with TRBD2. The trim removed 1 base at V and 1 base at J, leaving 8 bases unmatched. Germline values: CDR1 SGHRS, CDR2 YFSETQ. The CDR3 sequence is 19 residues long. In nucleotides, the CDR3 is TGCGCCAGCAGCTTGCCCCCGGGACTAGCGGGAGTTTGCACAGATACGCAGTATTTT. This gives the protein CASSLPPGLAGVCTDTQYF.

V gene TRBV15 combines with J gene TRBJ2-3, with D possibly TRBD1 on 5 matching bases. Per the germline V gene, CDR1 is LNHNV and CDR2 is YYDKDF (reference sequence). Deletions cut 0 bases from V and 2 bases from J, with 15 bases between. The CDR3 length is 17 residues. CDR3 coding DNA: TGTGCCACCAGCAGAGATGGAGACAGCGTGACCACAGATACGCAGTATTTT. This gives the protein CATSRDGDSVTTDTQYF. The entire variable domain, with the rest obtained from reference TRBV15 and TRBJ2-3, is as follows: DAMVIQNPRYQVTQFGKPVTLSCSQTLNHNVMYWYQQKSSQAPKLLFHYYDKDFNNEADTPDNFQSRRPNTSFCFLDIRSPGLGDTAMYLCATSRDGDSVTTDTQYFGPGTRLTVL.

The chain couples TRBV29-1 to TRBJ2-7; the D gene is possibly TRBD2 (5 bases). V was trimmed by 4 bases and J by 0 bases, leaving 10 bases between them. CDR3 length: 13 residues. CDR1 and CDR2 (germline): SQVTM, ANQGSEA. Here the CDR3 reads CSVGDGSSYEQYF. The DNA of the CDR3 is TGCAGCGTTGGGGATGGGAGCTCCTACGAGCAGTACTTC.

V is TRBV9 and J is TRBJ2-3; no clear D gene. V was cut by 2 bases and J by 6 bases, with 10 bases left in between. Looked up from germline, CDR1 is SGDLS and CDR2 is YYNGEE. The CDR3 totals 13 residues. Here the CDR3 reads CASSVGRTDTQYF. Here the CDR3 DNA reads TGTGCCAGCAGCGTTGGACGGACGGATACGCAGTATTTT.

The rearrangement joins TRBV6-5 to TRBJ2-3; D is uncertain. V shed 1 base and J shed 2 bases, with 10 bases lying between them. Germline values: CDR1 MNHEY, CDR2 SVGAGI. CDR3 length equals 15 residues. The CDR3 coding sequence is TGTGCCAGCAGTTACTTTACATCGACCACAGATACGCAGTATTTT. It is translated as CASSYFTSTTDTQYF.

CDR3 sequence (DNA): TGTGCCAGCAGTGATCAAAGGGACAGGGCGAACACCGGGGAGCTGTTTTTT. Translated: CASSDQRDRANTGELFF. The J gene is TRBJ2-2, the V gene TRBV6-1, with 9 bases fitting TRBD1. V lost 3 bases, J lost 0 bases, and 5 bases stayed unmatched. This CDR3 has 17 residues. CDR1 is MNHNS, CDR2 SASEGT, per germline.

The chain links TRBV5-6 to TRBJ2-5; 10 nucleotides agree with TRBD1. Looked up from germline, CDR1 is SGHDT and CDR2 is YYEEEE. The junction had 14 bases not matched to a gene; V was cut back by 4 bases and J by 5 bases. CDR3 length: 17 amino acids. The CDR3 DNA sequence: TGTGCCAGCAGCCCACCTCTTAGGGACAGGGGTAGGGAGACCCAGTACTTC. This encodes CASSPPLRDRGRETQYF. Variable domain in full (rest from reference TRBV5-6 and TRBJ2-5): DAGVTQSPTHLIKTRGQQVTLRCSPKSGHDTVSWYQQALGQGPQFIFQYYEEEERQRGNFPDRFSGHQFPNYSSELNVNALLLGDSALYLCASSPPLRDRGRETQYFGPGTRLLVL.

The chain couples TRBV11-2 to TRBJ2-1; 11 bases are a match to TRBD2. V lost 4 bases and J lost 8; bases outside the gene matches: 13. The CDR3 length is 17 residues. In germline, CDR1 is SGHAT, CDR2 FQNNGV. CDR3: CASSSQGGSGRVDEQFF. In DNA, the CDR3 is TGTGCCAGCAGCTCCCAGGGTGGTAGCGGGAGGGTCGATGAGCAGTTCTTC.

This chain links TRBV5-1 with TRBJ2-3; 11 positions agree with TRBD2. Trimming at V came to 1 base and at J to 4 bases, leaving 5 bases not matched to a gene. CDR3 length: 16 residues. The germline CDR1 and CDR2 sequences are SGHRS and YFSETQ. The CDR3 bases are TGCGCCAGCAGCTTGTTCGTAGCGGGAGGGTCAGATACGCAGTATTTT. Translating gives CASSLFVAGGSDTQYF.

This sequence joins TRBV5-6 and TRBJ1-2; D is possibly TRBD1 (5 bases). This CDR3 region has 14 residues. Deletions cut 3 bases from V and 4 bases from J, with 13 bases between. Germline lookup yields CDR1 SGHDT and CDR2 YYEEEE. CDR3: CASSSSGGFYGYTF. CDR3 nucleotides: TGTGCCAGCAGCTCTAGTGGGGGATTCTATGGCTACACCTTC.

This clone appeared a single time. The genes are TRBV5-6 and TRBJ1-3; TRBD1 aligns across 12 bases. In germline, CDR1 is SGHDT, CDR2 YYEEEE. V shed 3 bases and J 5 bases; nucleotides not matched to a gene: 12. The CDR3 is made up of 18 amino acids. The CDR3 DNA sequence: TGTGCCAGCAGCTCGAAATATACGGGACAGGGGGCTCGAAACACCATATATTTT. It translates to CASSSKYTGQGARNTIYF.